Following are 22 T cell receptor beta chains from one sample sequenced in a study of blood T cell repertoires in COVID-19. Assay: immunoSEQ multiplex PCR; the TCRdb copy retains only in-frame clones and omits some. This table has roughly 190,000 clones, more than 75% appearing once. The sequencing sample was made of peripheral blood. These receptors were collected from a middle-aged man with active or convalescent COVID-19.

The CDR3: CASSLGGGGELFF. The CDR3 DNA reads TGTGCCAGCAGCTTAGGAGGTGGAGGGGAGCTGTTTTTT. The chain links TRBV7-8 to TRBJ2-2; no definite D call. This CDR3 has 13 amino acids. V gave up 1 base and J gave up 8 bases, with 8 bases separating them. CDR1 and CDR2 (germline): SGHVS, FQNEAQ.

This chain connects TRBV4-3 to TRBJ2-1; maybe TRBD2 (5 bases). The ends were cut back, 1 base at V and 12 bases at J, with 10 bases in the middle. There are 12 residues in the CDR3. The germline CDR1 and CDR2 sequences are LGHNA and YSLEER. CDR3 DNA: TGCGCCAGCAGCCAAGGAGCCGCGGGGCAGTTCTTC. This translates into CASSQGAAGQFF.

The J gene is TRBJ2-3, the V gene TRBV9; 8 nucleotides line up with TRBD1. Trimming removed 2 bases from V and 2 bases from J; junction bases left unmatched: 1. Germline V CDR1 and CDR2: SGDLS, YYNGEE. CDR3 length equals 14 residues. The CDR3 protein is CASSVDRATDTQYF. CDR3 in DNA: TGTGCCAGCAGCGTGGACAGGGCCACAGATACGCAGTATTTT.

This sequence joins TRBV6-5 and TRBJ2-7; D unclear. The CDR3 is made up of 13 amino acids. CDR1 is MNHEY, CDR2 SVGAGI, per germline. The V and J ends lost 4 bases and 1 base respectively, with 8 bases between them. DNA for the CDR3: TGTGCCAGCAGTTCCCAGGCGTCCTACGAGCAGTACTTC. It yields the protein CASSSQASYEQYF.

CDR3 residues: CASSERGQGIYEQYF. The CDR3 DNA sequence: TGTGCCAGCAGTGAAAGAGGACAGGGGATCTACGAGCAGTACTTC. The J gene is TRBJ2-7, the V gene TRBV25-1; TRBD1 aligns across 9 bases. The CDR3 spans 15 residues. V shed 2 bases, J shed 3 bases, and the junction held 5 bases outside the gene matches. From germline, CDR1 is MGHDK and CDR2 SYGVNS.

The chain joins TRBV5-1 to TRBJ2-2; 11 bases are a match to TRBD2. After removal of 2 bases from V and 4 bases from J, the junction contained 4 bases not matched to a gene. This CDR3 is built from 16 residues. From germline, CDR1 is SGHRS and CDR2 YFSETQ. The CDR3, as DNA: TGCGCCAGCAGCTTCATAGCGGGGGGGCCCACCGGGGAGCTGTTTTTT. Residues: CASSFIAGGPTGELFF.

A few counts support this clone. V gene TRBV29-1 combines with J gene TRBJ1-1; D may be TRBD1 (5 bases). The CDR3 covers 13 residues. CDR1 is SQVTM and CDR2 is ANQGSEA in the germline V gene. Deletions cut 6 bases from V and 1 base from J, with 12 bases between. This CDR3 is CSVLGVGNTEAFF. The CDR3 bases are TGCAGCGTCCTAGGGGTGGGGAACACTGAAGCTTTCTTT.

The chain joins TRBV29-1 to TRBJ2-7, with D possibly matching TRBD1 (6 bases). CDR1 and CDR2 from the germline V gene are SQVTM and ANQGSEA. The V end lost 3 bases, the J end lost 4 bases, and 10 bases lay between the germline ends. The CDR3 covers 12 residues. The CDR3 loop reads CSVDQGRYEQYF. The CDR3 DNA sequence: TGCAGCGTTGATCAGGGGCGGTACGAGCAGTACTTC.

CDR3 sequence: CASTRQMNTEAFF. The CDR3 nucleotides are TGTGCCAGCACTAGACAGATGAACACTGAAGCTTTCTTT. This chain uses TRBV2 with TRBJ1-1; perhaps TRBD1 as D (5 bases). Germline V gene sequence: CDR1 SNHLY, CDR2 FYNNEI. Trimming cost V 7 bases and J 0 bases, with 9 bases left between them. The CDR3 is 13 amino acids.

The chain carries TRBV4-2 and TRBJ2-2, with 8 bases that match TRBD1. This CDR3 spans 16 amino acids. V gave up 0 bases and J gave up 4 bases; unmatched junction bases: 4. Germline V gene lookup returns CDR1 LGHNA and CDR2 YNFKEQ. For the CDR3, the DNA is TGTGCCAGCAGCCAAGAGGTACAGGGGGGCACCGGGGAGCTGTTTTTT. Encoded protein: CASSQEVQGGTGELFF.

The chain links TRBV5-5 to TRBJ2-7, with TRBD1 identical over 10 bases. This CDR3 has 15 residues. Unmatched junction bases numbered 7, after V lost 3 bases and J lost 4 bases. CDR1 SGHKS and CDR2 YYEKEE come from the germline V gene (reference sequence). CDR3: CASSYGTGAFYEQYF. The CDR3 region has the DNA TGTGCCAGCAGCTACGGGACAGGGGCGTTTTACGAGCAGTACTTC.

CDR3: CASSRSGAGYEQYF. CDR3 nucleotide sequence: TGTGCCAGCAGCCGTAGCGGGGCGGGATACGAGCAGTACTTC. The gene calls are TRBV7-9 and TRBJ2-7; 8 nucleotides agree with TRBD2. J was trimmed by 4 bases and V by 5 bases; bases with no gene match: 7. Germline-derived CDR1 and CDR2 are SEHNR and FQNEAQ (reference sequence). The CDR3 runs 14 residues.

The genes are TRBV13 and TRBJ1-5, with 8 positions matching TRBD1. V trimming: 3 bases; J trimming: 2 bases; junction bases outside the gene matches: 0. Germline V gene sequence: CDR1 PRHDT, CDR2 FYEKMQ (reference sequence). The CDR3 totals 14 residues. The CDR3 reads CASSLGQGNQPQHF. The CDR3, as DNA: TGTGCCAGCAGCTTGGGACAGGGCAATCAGCCCCAGCATTTT.

This clone has just one count. The J gene is TRBJ2-5, the V gene TRBV19; maybe TRBD1 (6 bases). The CDR3 runs 12 residues. V gave up 5 bases and J gave up 9 bases, with 13 bases separating them. Germline loops: CDR1 LNHDA, CDR2 SQIVND (reference sequence). The CDR3 loop reads CASSPGQSAQYF. CDR3 nucleotides: TGTGCCAGTAGTCCGGGACAATCCGCCCAGTACTTC. Supplemented by reference TRBV19 and TRBJ2-5, the full variable domain reads DGGITQSPKYLFRKEGQNVTLSCEQNLNHDAMYWYRQDPGQGLRLIYYSQIVNDFQKGDIAEGYSVSREKKESFPLTVTSAQKNPTAFYLCASSPGQSAQYFGPGTRLLVL.

The rearrangement joins TRBV9 to TRBJ1-6, with D possibly TRBD1 on 6 matching bases. The germline V gene encodes CDR1 SGDLS and CDR2 YYNGEE. Trimming shortened V by 4 bases and J by 9 bases, and 20 bases separated the two germline ends. CDR3 size: 16 residues. The CDR3 loop is CASSKEGQSASSPLHF. CDR3 DNA sequence: TGTGCCAGCAGCAAAGAAGGACAGTCAGCGTCTTCACCCCTCCACTTT.

The V and J genes are TRBV5-1 and TRBJ2-7; D might be TRBD1 (6 bases). CDR3 length equals 13 residues. V lost 7 bases and J lost 3, with 14 bases in between. The V gene's germline CDR1 is SGHRS and CDR2 YFSETQ. The CDR3 loop reads CASGSGQIYEQYF. CDR3 DNA: TGCGCCAGCGGTTCCGGACAGATCTACGAGCAGTACTTC.

The gene calls are TRBV10-3 and TRBJ1-1; 8 bases match TRBD1. The V gene end was trimmed by 0 bases and the J gene end by 4 bases; junction bases not matched to a gene: 1. CDR1 and CDR2 (germline): ENHRY, SYGVKD. This CDR3 comprises 14 residues. The CDR3 sequence is CAISESTGGTEAFF. The CDR3 DNA is TGTGCCATCAGTGAGTCCACAGGGGGCACTGAAGCTTTCTTT.

The chain has TRBV14 and TRBJ2-7, with TRBD1 matching 7 bases. V was pared by 4 bases and J by 3 bases, with 6 bases of the junction left unmatched. The CDR3 is made up of 14 amino acids. The germline gives CDR1 SGHDN, CDR2 FVKESK. CDR3 coding DNA: TGTGCCAGCAGCCTCAGGGGGTCCCTCTACGAGCAGTACTTC. It codes for CASSLRGSLYEQYF.

V gene TRBV10-3 combines with J gene TRBJ2-1; 14 bases are shared with TRBD2. V shed 3 bases, J shed 10 bases, and the junction held 2 bases outside the gene matches. The CDR3 has 14 residues. From germline, CDR1 is ENHRY and CDR2 SYGVKD. CDR3 DNA sequence: TGTGCCATCAGTGAAGGGACTAGCGGGGGAGAGCAGTTCTTC. Translating it yields CAISEGTSGGEQFF.

The V call is TRBV5-1, the J call TRBJ2-3; possible D gene TRBD1, 6 bases. Trimming shortened V by 3 bases and J by 3 bases, and 8 bases separated the two germline ends. The CDR3 sequence is 13 residues long. Germline-derived CDR1 and CDR2 are SGHRS and YFSETQ. The CDR3 sequence: CASSSGQTDTQYF. CDR3 sequence (DNA): TGCGCCAGCAGCTCTGGACAGACAGATACGCAGTATTTT.

As for this clone: Other nucleotide sequences from this sample produce the same CDR3. The chain combines TRBV27 with TRBJ1-5, with 9 bases aligning to TRBD1. The trim removed 4 bases at V and 5 bases at J, leaving 0 bases unmatched. The CDR3 spans 13 residues. Germline assignment: CDR1 MNHEY and CDR2 SMNVEV (reference sequence). This chain's CDR3 is CASSWDRDQPQHF. As DNA, the CDR3 is TGTGCCAGCAGTTGGGACAGGGATCAGCCCCAGCATTTT.

The V gene is TRBV5-1, the J gene TRBJ2-2, with D possibly matching TRBD1 (6 bases). V dropped 4 bases and J dropped 9 bases, with 19 bases sitting between them. This CDR3 contains 15 residues. Germline CDR1 reads SGHRS; CDR2 reads YFSETQ. The CDR3 DNA sequence: TGCGCCAGCAGCCTGGGGACATACTCTCCCCGGGAGCTGTTTTTT. As protein: CASSLGTYSPRELFF.